The source of this T cell receptor beta chain is a study of T cell repertoires in cytomegalovirus infection. For the study at large: Matching HLA type and CMV infection were both indicated by public TCR beta signatures.

The CDR3 consists of 14 residues. Germline CDR1 reads MNHEY; CDR2 reads SVGEGT. Trimming cost V 4 bases and J 1 base; bases outside gene matches: 2. TCRdb fed the reads into MiXCR, producing one record per CDR3 protein. The profile shows over 150,000 distinct CDR3 sequences, roughly 14% of them singletons. Notes on the study in general: The study identified carriers of CMV plus the relevant HLA from cumulative public TCR beta family frequency. It was HLA-C-restricted CMV-specific TCR beta clonotypes that dominated the response ex vivo.

In its sample, this clonotype was seen many times. Antigen unknown. The specimen was PBMCs. This chain connects TRBV6-2 or TRBV6-3 to TRBJ2-7, with 9 bases fitting TRBD1. This receptor was taken from a human donor in good health (CMV status not recorded). Some clones in this sample may be carry-over from other donors' samples. CDR3 sequence (DNA): TGTGCCAGCAGTTCGACAGGGGGATCCTACGAGCAGTACTTC. Protein sequence: CASSSTGGSYEQYF.